The clone carrying this T cell receptor beta chain was seen a handful of times. What was amplified from RNA transcripts were TCR beta CDR3 regions. When the TCR CDR3 underwent first-round RT-PCR, the HTBI primer set was used. TCRdb reanalysed the multiplex PCR reads using MiXCR and keeps one entry per CDR3 protein. Of about 380,000 distinct CDR3 sequences listed, about 18% are singletons. CDR1 is SGHRS and CDR2 is YFSETQ in the germline V gene. The CDR3 has 15 amino acids. Losses at the gene ends were 4 bases for V and 4 bases for J; bases not matched to a gene: 7. The sample belongs to a study of T cells in Graves' hyperthyroidism and ophthalmopathy. Lactation, pregnancy, other autoimmune disease or uncontrolled infection led to exclusion of patients. Each diagnosis was grounded in clinical symptoms, serum thyroxine and TRAb, thyroid ultrasound, and orbital computed tomography. About 9.4 ml fresh peripheral blood yielded the PBMCs.

The rearrangement uses TRBV5-1 and TRBJ1-2; 10 bases fit TRBD1. The receptor was derived from a man aged 18 to 29 with Graves' ophthalmopathy. The specimen was blood. The CDR3 is CASSTTGGGSYGYTF. The CDR3 bases are TGCGCCAGCAGCACGACAGGGGGCGGGAGCTATGGCTACACCTTC.